This entry lists 7 T cell receptor beta chains sequenced from one sample in a study of blood T cell repertoires in COVID-19. Profiling relied on immunoSEQ multiplex PCR, and the TCRdb table lists in-frame clones only, not all of them. The profile shows approximately 150,000 clones, around nine tenths of them singletons. The specimen sequenced was peripheral blood. These receptors were collected from a man in his sixties or seventies with active COVID-19.

The gene calls are TRBV19 and TRBJ1-2; 7 bases are shared with TRBD1. The CDR3 is made up of 13 amino acids. V lost 2 bases to trimming and J lost 4 bases; unmatched junction nucleotides: 1. Germline V gives CDR1 LNHDA, CDR2 SQIVND (reference sequence). The CDR3 loop reads CASSINRGYGYTF. The CDR3 DNA reads TGTGCCAGTAGTATAAACAGGGGCTATGGCTACACCTTC.

This clone was observed a few times. The rearrangement joins TRBV29-1 to TRBJ2-1; TRBD2 is a possible D gene (6 bases). CDR3 length: 15 residues. Germline CDR1 is SQVTM and CDR2 is ANQGSEA. V dropped 4 bases and J dropped 0 bases, with 13 bases sitting between them. CDR3 DNA: TGCAGCGTTGTTGAGCGGGCTAGCTCCTACAATGAGCAGTTCTTC. Translation: CSVVERASSYNEQFF.

The V call is TRBV18, the J call TRBJ2-3, with 12 bases matching TRBD1. CDR1 and CDR2 (germline): KGHSH, LQKENI. The V segment lost 3 bases and the J segment 6 bases; nucleotides outside the gene matches: 4. The CDR3 covers 15 residues. The CDR3 DNA follows: TGTGCCAGCTCACCGGGGACAGGGGGCGCGGATACGCAGTATTTT. Translating it yields CASSPGTGGADTQYF.

The V and J genes are TRBV3-1 (or the pseudogene TRBV3-2) and TRBJ2-1; 11 nucleotides agree with TRBD2. Trimming cost V 2 bases and J 9 bases; bases outside gene matches: 9. Germline CDR1 is LGHDT and CDR2 is YNNKEL (reference sequence). The CDR3 spans 16 residues. The CDR3 loop is CASSQTSGTSGREQFF. The DNA of the CDR3 is TGTGCCAGCAGCCAAACTTCGGGGACTAGCGGTCGTGAGCAGTTCTTC.

This clone was observed once. The chain recombines TRBV6-2 or TRBV6-3 with TRBJ2-6; no clear D. Germline lookup yields CDR1 MNHEY and CDR2 SVGEGT. This CDR3 is 15 amino acids long. Trimming took off 6 bases at V and 0 bases at J, with 9 bases between the two ends. CDR3 nucleotides: TGTGCCAGCAGCCTACACCGCTCTGGGGCCAACGTCCTGACTTTC. Its protein product is CASSLHRSGANVLTF.

The DNA of the CDR3 is TGTGCCAGCACCCCGACAGGGGTCTATGGCTACACCTTC. Translated: CASTPTGVYGYTF. The chain combines TRBV6-5 with TRBJ1-2; 8 nucleotides agree with TRBD1. The CDR3 runs 13 residues. After removal of 7 bases from V and 4 bases from J, the junction contained 5 bases not matched to a gene. Germline V lookup: CDR1 MNHEY, CDR2 SVGAGI.

V usage is TRBV6-2 or TRBV6-3 and J usage is TRBJ2-2; possible D gene TRBD1, 6 bases. Trimming shortened V by 6 bases and J by 2 bases, and 13 bases separated the two germline ends. The CDR3 runs 15 residues. Per the germline V gene, CDR1 is MNHEY and CDR2 is SVGEGT. CDR3 loop: CASSRDTINTGELFF. CDR3 sequence (DNA): TGTGCCAGCAGCCGGGACACCATAAACACCGGGGAGCTGTTTTTT.